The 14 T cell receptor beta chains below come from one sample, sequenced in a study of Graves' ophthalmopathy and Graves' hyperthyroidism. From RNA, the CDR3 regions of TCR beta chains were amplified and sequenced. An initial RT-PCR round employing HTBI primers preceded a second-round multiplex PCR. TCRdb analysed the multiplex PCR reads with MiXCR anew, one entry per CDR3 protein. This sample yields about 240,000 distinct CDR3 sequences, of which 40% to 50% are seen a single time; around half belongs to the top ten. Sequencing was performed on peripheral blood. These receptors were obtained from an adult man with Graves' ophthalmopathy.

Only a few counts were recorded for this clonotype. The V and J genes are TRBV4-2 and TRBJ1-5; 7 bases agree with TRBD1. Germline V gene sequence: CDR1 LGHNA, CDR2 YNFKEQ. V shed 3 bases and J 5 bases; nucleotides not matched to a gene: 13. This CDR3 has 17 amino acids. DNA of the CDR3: TGTGCCAGCAGCCAGGATTTTGGGACAGCGTGGGATCAGCCCCAGCATTTT. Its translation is CASSQDFGTAWDQPQHF.

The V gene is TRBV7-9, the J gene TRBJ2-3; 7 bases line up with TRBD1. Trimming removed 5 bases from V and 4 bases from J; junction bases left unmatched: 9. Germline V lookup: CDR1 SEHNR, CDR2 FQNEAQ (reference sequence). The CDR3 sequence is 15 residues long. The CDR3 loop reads CASSQRQGYADTQYF. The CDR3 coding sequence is TGTGCCAGCAGCCAAAGACAGGGATATGCAGATACGCAGTATTTT.

The CDR3: CASKTLRGGRQHF. CDR3 DNA: TGTGCCAGCAAAACTCTTAGGGGTGGCCGACAGCATTTT. This chain connects TRBV12-3 or TRBV12-4 to TRBJ1-5, with D possibly TRBD1 on 5 matching bases. The CDR3 totals 13 residues. V was clipped by 7 bases and J by 13 bases, with 20 bases between them.

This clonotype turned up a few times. The CDR3 DNA follows: TGTGCCAGCAGCTTAGAATCGAACACCGGGGAGCTGTTTTTT. It specifies CASSLESNTGELFF. The genes are TRBV7-9 and TRBJ2-2; D is unresolved. From germline, CDR1 is SEHNR and CDR2 FQNEAQ (reference sequence). The CDR3 runs to 14 residues. Trimming left V 1 base short and J 0 bases short, with 3 bases between.

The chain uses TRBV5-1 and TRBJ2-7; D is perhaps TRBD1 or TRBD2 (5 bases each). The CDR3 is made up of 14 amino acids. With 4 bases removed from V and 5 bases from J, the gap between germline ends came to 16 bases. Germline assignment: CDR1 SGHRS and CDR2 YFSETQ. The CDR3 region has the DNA TGCGCCAGCAGCCGGGACGCACCCCTCAACGAGCAGTACTTC. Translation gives CASSRDAPLNEQYF.

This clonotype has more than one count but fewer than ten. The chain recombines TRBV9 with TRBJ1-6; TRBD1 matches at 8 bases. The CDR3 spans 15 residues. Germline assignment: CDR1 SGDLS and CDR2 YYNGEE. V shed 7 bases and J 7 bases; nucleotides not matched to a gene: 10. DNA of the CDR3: TGTGCCAGCGAGATATCGGACAGGGCAAATTCACCCCTCCACTTT. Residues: CASEISDRANSPLHF.

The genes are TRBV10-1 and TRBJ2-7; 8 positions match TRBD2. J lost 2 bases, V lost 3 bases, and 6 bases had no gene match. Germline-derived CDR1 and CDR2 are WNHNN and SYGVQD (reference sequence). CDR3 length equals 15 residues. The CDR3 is CASSEGSGGPYEQYF. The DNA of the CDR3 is TGCGCCAGCAGTGAAGGGAGCGGGGGCCCCTACGAGCAGTACTTC.

CDR3 DNA sequence: TGTGCCAGCAGTGAACCAGCCCCCTCCTACGAGCAGTACTTC. Amino acids: CASSEPAPSYEQYF. The V and J genes are TRBV6-6 and TRBJ2-7, with D unresolved. CDR3 size: 14 residues. In germline, CDR1 is MNHNY, CDR2 SVGAGI (reference sequence). V was shortened by 5 bases and J by 0 bases, with 11 bases between the two germline ends.

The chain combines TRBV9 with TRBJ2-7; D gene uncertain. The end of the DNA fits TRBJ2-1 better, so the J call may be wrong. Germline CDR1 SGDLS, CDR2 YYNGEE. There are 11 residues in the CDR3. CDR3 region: CASSEGGEQFF. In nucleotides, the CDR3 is TGTGCCAGCAGCGAGGGTGGTGAGCAGTTCTTC.

CDR3 nucleotide sequence: TGCAGCGTTGACAACCCGAGATCCTACAATGAGCAGTTCTTC. It translates to CSVDNPRSYNEQFF. The chain is built from TRBV29-1 and TRBJ2-1; D is uncertain. The germline V and J ends were trimmed by 3 bases and 1 base, with 10 bases remaining between them. Germline V gene sequence: CDR1 SQVTM, CDR2 ANQGSEA. The CDR3 spans 14 residues.

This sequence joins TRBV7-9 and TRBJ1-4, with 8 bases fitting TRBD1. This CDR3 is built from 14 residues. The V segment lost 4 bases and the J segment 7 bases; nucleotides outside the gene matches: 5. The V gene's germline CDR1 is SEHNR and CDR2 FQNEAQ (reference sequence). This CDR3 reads CASSSQGGIEKLFF. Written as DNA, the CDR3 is TGTGCCAGCAGCTCACAGGGGGGTATTGAAAAACTGTTTTTT.

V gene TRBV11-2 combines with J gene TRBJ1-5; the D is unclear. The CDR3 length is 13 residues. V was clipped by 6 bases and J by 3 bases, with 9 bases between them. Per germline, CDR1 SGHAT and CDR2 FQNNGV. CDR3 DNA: TGTGCCAGCAGTTGTACATCCAATCAGCCCCAGCATTTT. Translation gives CASSCTSNQPQHF.

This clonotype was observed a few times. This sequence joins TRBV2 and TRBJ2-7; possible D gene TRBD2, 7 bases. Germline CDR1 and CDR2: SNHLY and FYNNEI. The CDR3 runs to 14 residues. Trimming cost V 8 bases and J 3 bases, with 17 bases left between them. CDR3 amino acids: CASRRGEGHYEQYF. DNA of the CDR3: TGTGCCAGCCGGAGGGGGGAGGGACACTACGAGCAGTACTTC. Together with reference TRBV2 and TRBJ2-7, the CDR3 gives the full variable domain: EPEVTQTPSHQVTQMGQEVILRCVPISNHLYFYWYRQILGQKVEFLVSFYNNEISEKSEIFDDQFSVERPDGSNFTLKIRSTKLEDSAMYFCASRRGEGHYEQYFGPGTRLTVT.

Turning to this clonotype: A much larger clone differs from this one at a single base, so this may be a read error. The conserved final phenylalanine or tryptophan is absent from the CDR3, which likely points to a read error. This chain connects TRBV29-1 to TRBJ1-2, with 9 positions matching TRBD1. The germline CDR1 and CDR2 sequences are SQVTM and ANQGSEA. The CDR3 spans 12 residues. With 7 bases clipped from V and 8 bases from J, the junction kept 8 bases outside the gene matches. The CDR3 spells CSGGGQGSGYTL. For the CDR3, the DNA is TGCAGCGGAGGGGGACAGGGTTCCGGCTACACCTTG.